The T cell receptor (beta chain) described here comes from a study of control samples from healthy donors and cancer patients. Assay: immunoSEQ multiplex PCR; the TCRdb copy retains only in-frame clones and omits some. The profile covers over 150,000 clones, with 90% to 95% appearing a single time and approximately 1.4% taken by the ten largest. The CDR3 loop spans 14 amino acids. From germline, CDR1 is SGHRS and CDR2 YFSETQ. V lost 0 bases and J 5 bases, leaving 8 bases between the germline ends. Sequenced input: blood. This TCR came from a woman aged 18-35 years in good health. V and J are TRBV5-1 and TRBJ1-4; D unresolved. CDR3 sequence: CASSLGHQNEKLFF. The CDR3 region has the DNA TGCGCCAGCAGCTTGGGGCACCAAAATGAAAAACTGTTTTTT.